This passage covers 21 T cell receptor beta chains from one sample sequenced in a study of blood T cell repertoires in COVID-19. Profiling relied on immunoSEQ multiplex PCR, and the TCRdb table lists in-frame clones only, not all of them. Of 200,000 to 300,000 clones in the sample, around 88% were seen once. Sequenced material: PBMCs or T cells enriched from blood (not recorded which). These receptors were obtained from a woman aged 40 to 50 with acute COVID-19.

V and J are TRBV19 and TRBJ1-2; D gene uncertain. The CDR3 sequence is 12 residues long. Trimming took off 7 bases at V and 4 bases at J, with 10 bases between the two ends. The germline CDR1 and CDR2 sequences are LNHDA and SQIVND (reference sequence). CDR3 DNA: TGTGCCAGTACCGCGGTCGCCTATGGCTACACCTTC. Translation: CASTAVAYGYTF.

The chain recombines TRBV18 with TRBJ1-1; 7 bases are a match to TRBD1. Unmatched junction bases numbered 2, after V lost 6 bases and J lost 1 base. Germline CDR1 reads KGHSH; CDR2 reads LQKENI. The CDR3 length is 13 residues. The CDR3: CASSDRANTEAFF. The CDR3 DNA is TGTGCCAGCTCCGACAGGGCGAACACTGAAGCTTTCTTT.

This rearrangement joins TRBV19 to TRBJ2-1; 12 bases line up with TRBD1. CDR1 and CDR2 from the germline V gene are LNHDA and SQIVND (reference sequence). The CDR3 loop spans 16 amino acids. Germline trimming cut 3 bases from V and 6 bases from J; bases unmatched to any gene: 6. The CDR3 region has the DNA TGTGCCAGTAGTATCCACCGGGACAGGGGGCCCAATGAGCAGTTCTTC. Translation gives CASSIHRDRGPNEQFF.

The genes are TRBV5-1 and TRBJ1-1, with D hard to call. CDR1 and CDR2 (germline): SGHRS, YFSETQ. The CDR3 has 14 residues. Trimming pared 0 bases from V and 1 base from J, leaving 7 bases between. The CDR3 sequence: CASSLGYRNTEAFF. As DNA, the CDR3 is TGCGCCAGCAGCTTGGGGTACAGGAACACTGAAGCTTTCTTT.

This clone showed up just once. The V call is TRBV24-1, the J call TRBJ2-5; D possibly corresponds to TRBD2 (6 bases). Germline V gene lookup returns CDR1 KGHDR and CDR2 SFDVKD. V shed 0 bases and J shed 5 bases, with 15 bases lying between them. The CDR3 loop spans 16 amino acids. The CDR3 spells CATSDLVMGGSETQYF. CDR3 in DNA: TGTGCCACCAGTGATTTGGTCATGGGGGGAAGTGAGACCCAGTACTTC.

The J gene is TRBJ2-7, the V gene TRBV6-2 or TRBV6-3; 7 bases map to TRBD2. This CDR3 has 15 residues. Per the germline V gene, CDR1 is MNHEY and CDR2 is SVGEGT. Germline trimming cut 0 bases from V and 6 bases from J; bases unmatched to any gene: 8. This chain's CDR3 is CASSYSGGSMVEQYV. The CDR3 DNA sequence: TGTGCCAGCAGTTACTCGGGCGGGAGTATGGTCGAGCAGTACGTC.

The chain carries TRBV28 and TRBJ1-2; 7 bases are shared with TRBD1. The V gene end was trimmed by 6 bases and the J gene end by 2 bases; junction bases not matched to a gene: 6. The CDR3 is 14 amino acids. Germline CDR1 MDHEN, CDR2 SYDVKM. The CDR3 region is CASRPQGLNYGYTF. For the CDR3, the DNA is TGTGCCAGCAGGCCACAGGGGCTCAACTATGGCTACACCTTC.

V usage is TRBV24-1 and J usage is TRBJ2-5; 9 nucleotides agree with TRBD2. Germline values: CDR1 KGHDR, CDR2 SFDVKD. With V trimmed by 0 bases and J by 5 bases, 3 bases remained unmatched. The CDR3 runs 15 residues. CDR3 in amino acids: CATSDLGLAGETQYF. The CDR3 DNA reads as TGTGCCACCAGTGATTTGGGCCTAGCGGGGGAGACCCAGTACTTC.

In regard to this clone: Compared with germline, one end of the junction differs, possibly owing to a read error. The CDR3 sequence: CATRDLEGQGPSFSNQPQHF. The CDR3 nucleotides read TGTGCCACCAGAGATTTAGAGGGACAGGGGCCCTCTTTTAGCAATCAGCCCCAGCATTTT. V is TRBV24-1 and J is TRBJ1-5, with 10 bases that match TRBD1. The germline V gene encodes CDR1 KGHDR and CDR2 SFDVKD. The CDR3 consists of 20 residues.

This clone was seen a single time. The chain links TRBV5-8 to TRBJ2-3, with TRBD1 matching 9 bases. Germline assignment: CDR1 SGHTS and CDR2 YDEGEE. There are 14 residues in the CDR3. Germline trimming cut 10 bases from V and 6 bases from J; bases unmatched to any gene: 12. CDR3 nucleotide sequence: TGTGCCGCCGGGTATGGACAGGGGACGGATACGCAGTATTTT. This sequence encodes CAAGYGQGTDTQYF.

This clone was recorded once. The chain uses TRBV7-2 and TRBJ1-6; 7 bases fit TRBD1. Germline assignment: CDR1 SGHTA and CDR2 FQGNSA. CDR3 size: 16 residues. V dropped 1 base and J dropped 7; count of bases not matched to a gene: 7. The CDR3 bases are TGTGCCAGCAGCTTAGAAGGGGGCCTCGGGAATTCACCCCTCCACTTT. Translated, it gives CASSLEGGLGNSPLHF.

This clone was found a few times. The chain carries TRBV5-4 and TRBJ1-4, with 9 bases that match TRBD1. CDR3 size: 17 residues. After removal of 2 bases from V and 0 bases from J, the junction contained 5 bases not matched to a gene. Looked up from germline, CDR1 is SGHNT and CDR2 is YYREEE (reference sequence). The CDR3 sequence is CASSLDRGVSTNEKLFF. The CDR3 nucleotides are TGTGCCAGCAGCTTAGACAGGGGGGTTTCAACTAATGAAAAACTGTTTTTT.

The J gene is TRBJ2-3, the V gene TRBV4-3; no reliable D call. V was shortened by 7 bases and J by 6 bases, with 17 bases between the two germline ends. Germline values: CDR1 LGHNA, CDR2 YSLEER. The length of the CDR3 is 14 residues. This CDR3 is CASKPQLATDTQYF. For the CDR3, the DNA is TGCGCCAGCAAACCCCAATTAGCCACTGATACGCAGTATTTT.

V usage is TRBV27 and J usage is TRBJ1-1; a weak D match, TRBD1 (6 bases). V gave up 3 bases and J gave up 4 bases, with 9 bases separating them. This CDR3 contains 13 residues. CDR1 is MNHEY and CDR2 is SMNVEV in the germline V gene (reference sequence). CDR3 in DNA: TGTGCCAGCAGTTTTTCAGGGGCCACTGAAGCTTTCTTT. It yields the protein CASSFSGATEAFF.

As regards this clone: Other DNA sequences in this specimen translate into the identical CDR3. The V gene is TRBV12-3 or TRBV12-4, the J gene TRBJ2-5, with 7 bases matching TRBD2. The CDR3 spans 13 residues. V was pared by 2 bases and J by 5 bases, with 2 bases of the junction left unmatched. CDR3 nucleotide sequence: TGTGCCAGCAGTTTAAGCGGGGTGGAGACCCAGTACTTC. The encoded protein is CASSLSGVETQYF.

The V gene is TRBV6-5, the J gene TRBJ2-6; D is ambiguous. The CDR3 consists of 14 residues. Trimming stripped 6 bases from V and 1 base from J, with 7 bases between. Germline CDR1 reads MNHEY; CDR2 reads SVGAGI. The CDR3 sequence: CASSQRSGANVLTF. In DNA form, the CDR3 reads TGTGCCAGCAGCCAGAGGTCTGGGGCCAACGTCCTGACTTTC.

The CDR3 DNA follows: TGTGCCAGCAGCCCAGGGGCCGGTGGAAACACCATATATTTT. Its protein is CASSPGAGGNTIYF. The V call is TRBV3-1 (or the pseudogene TRBV3-2), the J call TRBJ1-3; TRBD1 might be the D (6 bases). Germline CDR1 LGHDT, CDR2 YNNKEL (reference sequence). V was clipped by 4 bases and J by 3 bases, with 10 bases between them. This CDR3 region has 14 residues.

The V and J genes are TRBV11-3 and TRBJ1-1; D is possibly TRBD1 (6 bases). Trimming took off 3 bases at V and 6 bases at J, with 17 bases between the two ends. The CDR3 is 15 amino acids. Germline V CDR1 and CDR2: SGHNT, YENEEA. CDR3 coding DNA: TGTGCCAGCAGCTTGCATGACAGGCGGTCGGCTGAAGCTTTCTTT. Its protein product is CASSLHDRRSAEAFF.

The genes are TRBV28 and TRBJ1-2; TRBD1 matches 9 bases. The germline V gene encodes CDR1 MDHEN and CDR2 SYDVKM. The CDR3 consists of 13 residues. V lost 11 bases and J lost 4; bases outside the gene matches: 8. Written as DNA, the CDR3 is TGTGCCGTCACACCGACAGGGGGCTATGGCTACACCTTC. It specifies CAVTPTGGYGYTF.

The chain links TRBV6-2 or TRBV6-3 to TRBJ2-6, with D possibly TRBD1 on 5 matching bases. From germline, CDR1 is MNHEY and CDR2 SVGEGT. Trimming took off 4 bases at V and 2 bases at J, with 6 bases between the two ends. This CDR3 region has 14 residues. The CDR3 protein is CASSSRAGANVLTF. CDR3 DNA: TGTGCCAGCAGTTCCAGGGCTGGGGCCAACGTCCTGACTTTC.

CDR3 loop: CASSESKQGQETQYF. As DNA, the CDR3 is TGCGCCAGCAGTGAGTCGAAGCAGGGCCAAGAGACCCAGTACTTC. The V call is TRBV10-1, the J call TRBJ2-5, with D possibly matching TRBD1 (5 bases). This CDR3 region has 15 residues. Germline V gives CDR1 WNHNN, CDR2 SYGVQD (reference sequence). Trimming left V 0 bases short and J 1 base short, with 9 bases between.